The 24 T cell receptor beta chains listed next were all sequenced from one sample in a study of OX40 agonist ivuxolimab in advanced cancers. TCRdb keeps only in-frame clones here, not all; method: immunoSEQ multiplex PCR. The table includes about 77,000 clones, over 75% detected once. Sequenced here: CD4+ or CD8+ T cells sorted from blood, sampled in a trial of the OX40 agonist ivuxolimab. These TCRs come from an adult with an advanced solid tumor such as melanoma, head and neck, liver or kidney cancer.

The V gene is TRBV5-1, the J gene TRBJ1-3; the D is unclear. V gave up 0 bases and J gave up 0 bases, with 10 bases separating them. The CDR3 length is 16 residues. Germline V gene lookup returns CDR1 SGHRS and CDR2 YFSETQ. For the CDR3, the DNA is TGCGCCAGCAGCTTGGAATTCTCGAGCTCTGGAAACACCATATATTTT. As protein: CASSLEFSSSGNTIYF.

The chain recombines TRBV4-3 with TRBJ1-4, with 10 bases that match TRBD1. The junction had 3 bases not matched to a gene; V was cut back by 0 bases and J by 8 bases. The CDR3 totals 15 residues. Germline V gene data show CDR1 as LGHNA and CDR2 as YSLEER. The CDR3 DNA reads TGCGCCAGCAGCCAAGAGGGACAGGGGTGGGAAAAACTGTTTTTT. This encodes CASSQEGQGWEKLFF.

J is TRBJ2-5 and V is TRBV29-1; 9 bases align to TRBD2. V shed 4 bases and J 3 bases; nucleotides not matched to a gene: 3. Germline assignment: CDR1 SQVTM and CDR2 ANQGSEA. The CDR3 has 13 residues. Here the CDR3 DNA reads TGCAGCGTTGGGCTAGCGGGGAAAGAGACCCAGTACTTC. It yields the protein CSVGLAGKETQYF.

The CDR3 DNA is TGTGCCAGCAGTTACCGGACGGCTAGCTTGGATACGCAGTATTTT. It specifies CASSYRTASLDTQYF. The V call is TRBV6-5, the J call TRBJ2-3; maybe TRBD2 (5 bases). This CDR3 is built from 15 residues. Germline CDR1 reads MNHEY; CDR2 reads SVGAGI. V lost 2 bases to trimming and J lost 6 bases, with 15 bases between them.

V and J are TRBV5-4 and TRBJ2-1, with 7 bases identical to TRBD2. The V segment lost 4 bases and the J segment 8 bases; nucleotides outside the gene matches: 6. Germline V gene data show CDR1 as SGHNT and CDR2 as YYREEE (reference sequence). The CDR3 spans 13 residues. CDR3 nucleotides: TGTGCCAGCAGCCGACCGGCGGGGGATGAGCAGTTCTTC. It codes for CASSRPAGDEQFF.

V usage is TRBV29-1 and J usage is TRBJ2-1; tentatively, D is TRBD2 (5 bases). The CDR3 consists of 14 residues. The germline V and J ends were trimmed by 6 bases and 2 bases, with 14 bases remaining between them. CDR1 and CDR2 from the germline V gene are SQVTM and ANQGSEA. The CDR3 reads CSVDPPGTYNEQFF. Written as DNA, the CDR3 is TGCAGCGTGGACCCTCCGGGGACCTACAATGAGCAGTTCTTC.

This chain connects TRBV7-7 to TRBJ2-3; D ambiguous. Trimming removed 5 bases at V and 3 bases at J, with 9 bases between. CDR3 length equals 13 residues. Germline V gene data show CDR1 as SSHAT and CDR2 as FNYEAQ (reference sequence). CDR3 amino acids: CASSRTGTDTQYF. The CDR3 coding sequence is TGTGCCAGCAGCCGCACTGGGACAGATACGCAGTATTTT.

This sequence joins TRBV2 and TRBJ2-1, with 8 bases that match TRBD1. This CDR3 has 12 amino acids. CDR1 and CDR2 (germline): SNHLY, FYNNEI. V shed 10 bases, J shed 6 bases, and the junction held 5 bases outside the gene matches. The CDR3 protein is CATRTGINEQFF. CDR3 sequence (DNA): TGTGCCACCAGGACAGGGATCAATGAGCAGTTCTTC.

V is TRBV12-5 and J is TRBJ1-1; TRBD1 agrees at 7 bases. Germline CDR1 is LGHNT and CDR2 is FRNRAP. V shed 2 bases and J 8 bases; nucleotides not matched to a gene: 11. This CDR3 has 15 amino acids. The CDR3 DNA reads TGTGCTAGTGGTTTGCTGGGACAGCCGGGAGAAGAAGCTTTCTTT. Its translation is CASGLLGQPGEEAFF. Variable domain in full (rest from reference TRBV12-5 and TRBJ1-1): DARVTQTPRHKVTEMGQEVTMRCQPILGHNTVFWYRQTMMQGLELLAYFRNRAPLDDSGMPKDRFSAEMPDATLATLKIQPSEPRDSAVYFCASGLLGQPGEEAFFGQGTRLTVV.

The rearrangement uses TRBV5-1 and TRBJ1-4, with a weak D call TRBD1 (5 bases). The germline V and J ends were trimmed by 0 bases and 7 bases, with 19 bases remaining between them. The CDR3 has 17 residues. In germline, CDR1 is SGHRS, CDR2 YFSETQ. CDR3 sequence: CASSLAPGRGAGEKLFF. In DNA form, the CDR3 reads TGCGCCAGCAGCTTGGCCCCTGGAAGGGGCGCAGGTGAAAAACTGTTTTTT.

This chain uses TRBV25-1 with TRBJ2-2; 9 bases map to TRBD1. The ends lost 2 bases at V and 7 bases at J; junction bases unmatched: 5. CDR1 is MGHDK and CDR2 is SYGVNS in the germline V gene. The CDR3 runs 15 residues. The CDR3 sequence is CASSEGTGWDGELFF. Written as DNA, the CDR3 is TGTGCCAGCAGTGAAGGGACAGGGTGGGACGGGGAGCTGTTTTTT.

This chain connects TRBV27 to TRBJ1-1, with TRBD1 matching over 12 bases. This CDR3 is 16 amino acids long. Germline V gene data show CDR1 as MNHEY and CDR2 as SMNVEV (reference sequence). V dropped 8 bases and J dropped 6; count of bases not matched to a gene: 13. The CDR3 spells CASRYQPGTGGSEAFF. In DNA, the CDR3 is TGTGCCAGCCGCTACCAGCCCGGGACAGGGGGCTCTGAAGCTTTCTTT.

This chain links TRBV7-9 with TRBJ2-1; 11 nucleotides line up with TRBD1. The CDR3 sequence is 15 residues long. V lost 6 bases, J lost 6 bases, and 7 bases stayed unmatched. CDR1 SEHNR and CDR2 FQNEAQ come from the germline V gene (reference sequence). CDR3 coding DNA: TGTGCCAGCAGTCCGATCGGGACAGGGGGCAATGAGCAGTTCTTC. Translated: CASSPIGTGGNEQFF.

The rearrangement joins TRBV5-1 to TRBJ1-5, with D perhaps matching TRBD1 (6 bases). The ends were cut back, 4 bases at V and 6 bases at J, with 14 bases in the middle. The CDR3 has 14 residues. Germline V gives CDR1 SGHRS, CDR2 YFSETQ. CDR3 protein: CASSENRAGQPQHF. DNA for the CDR3: TGCGCCAGCAGCGAAAACAGGGCAGGTCAGCCCCAGCATTTT.

V usage is TRBV28 and J usage is TRBJ2-2; D is uncertain. This CDR3 is built from 15 residues. Germline lookup yields CDR1 MDHEN and CDR2 SYDVKM. V lost 5 bases, J lost 5 bases, and 15 bases lay in between. The CDR3 loop is CASSPRQLQTGELFF. In nucleotides, the CDR3 is TGTGCCAGCAGTCCGCGGCAGTTACAAACCGGGGAGCTGTTTTTT.

The chain carries TRBV7-6 and TRBJ1-2; weak D call: TRBD1 (6 bases). Trimming cost V 1 base and J 5 bases, with 17 bases left between them. The CDR3 loop spans 16 amino acids. Germline V lookup: CDR1 SGHVS, CDR2 FNYEAQ. The chain's CDR3 is CASSLVEDRLGYGYTF. The CDR3 DNA reads TGTGCCAGCAGCTTAGTAGAGGACAGATTGGGGTATGGCTACACCTTC.

This clone was found a few times. The chain employs TRBV28 and TRBJ2-3; a weak D match, TRBD2 (6 bases). The CDR3 sequence is 13 residues long. The ends were cut back, 7 bases at V and 1 base at J, with 9 bases in the middle. CDR1 is MDHEN, CDR2 SYDVKM, per germline. CDR3 region: CASNGGGTDTQYF. CDR3 sequence (DNA): TGTGCCAGCAACGGCGGGGGCACAGATACGCAGTATTTT.

The chain carries TRBV6-6 and TRBJ2-1, with D possibly TRBD1 on 5 matching bases. CDR1 and CDR2 (germline): MNHNY, SVGAGI (reference sequence). The CDR3 runs to 11 residues. V was pared by 6 bases and J by 5 bases, with 5 bases between. In DNA form, the CDR3 reads TGTGCCAGCAGGACAGACAATGAGCAGTTCTTC. It yields the protein CASRTDNEQFF.

The rearrangement joins TRBV29-1 to TRBJ1-3, with 9 nucleotides matching TRBD1. V trimming: 5 bases; J trimming: 1 base; junction bases outside the gene matches: 6. This CDR3 contains 15 residues. Germline V gene lookup returns CDR1 SQVTM and CDR2 ANQGSEA. CDR3 bases: TGCAGCGTTCGACCCGGGACAGGGTCTGGAAACACCATATATTTT. Its translation is CSVRPGTGSGNTIYF.

The chain uses TRBV19 and TRBJ1-5; possible D gene TRBD1, 5 bases. This CDR3 region has 14 residues. Trimming took 11 bases from V and 2 from J, leaving 16 bases between them. Germline V CDR1 and CDR2: LNHDA, SQIVND (reference sequence). The CDR3 sequence is CAASGVGGNQPQHF. Here the CDR3 DNA reads TGTGCCGCTTCGGGAGTGGGGGGCAATCAGCCCCAGCATTTT.

The chain employs TRBV7-3 and TRBJ1-1; D may be TRBD1 (6 bases). The CDR3 runs 15 residues. Trimming took off 5 bases at V and 2 bases at J, with 15 bases between the two ends. Germline loops: CDR1 SGHTA, CDR2 FQGTGA. The CDR3 nucleotides are TGTGCCAGCAGCGAAAATCCGGGACATAACACTGAAGCTTTCTTT. Translated: CASSENPGHNTEAFF.

This clone turned up a few times. This rearrangement joins TRBV19 to TRBJ1-5; 7 bases map to TRBD1. The CDR3 spans 16 residues. Germline V gene lookup returns CDR1 LNHDA and CDR2 SQIVND (reference sequence). V dropped 5 bases and J dropped 0; count of bases not matched to a gene: 7. The CDR3: CASSAYRGTSNQPQHF. For the CDR3, the DNA is TGTGCCAGTAGTGCATACAGGGGTACTAGCAATCAGCCCCAGCATTTT.

This sequence joins TRBV7-2 and TRBJ2-5, with TRBD2 as a possible D gene (6 bases). The CDR3 totals 13 residues. Looked up from germline, CDR1 is SGHTA and CDR2 is FQGNSA. V lost 1 base and J lost 7, with 10 bases in between. The CDR3 sequence is CASSLEVRGTQYF. CDR3 coding DNA: TGTGCCAGCAGCTTAGAGGTGCGGGGGACCCAGTACTTC. The whole variable domain, filled in from reference TRBV7-2 and TRBJ2-5, reads GAGVSQSPSNKVTEKGKDVELRCDPISGHTALYWYRQSLGQGLEFLIYFQGNSAPDKSGLPSDRFSAERTGGSVSTLTIQRTQQEDSAVYLCASSLEVRGTQYFGPGTRLLVL.

The rearrangement uses TRBV7-6 and TRBJ1-4; 11 bases match TRBD1. Looked up from germline, CDR1 is SGHVS and CDR2 is FNYEAQ. This CDR3 has 16 residues. V trimming: 2 bases; J trimming: 5 bases; junction bases outside the gene matches: 4. The CDR3 sequence is CASSLTGTGGNEKLFF. CDR3 nucleotides: TGTGCCAGCAGCTTAACCGGGACAGGGGGGAATGAAAAACTGTTTTTT.